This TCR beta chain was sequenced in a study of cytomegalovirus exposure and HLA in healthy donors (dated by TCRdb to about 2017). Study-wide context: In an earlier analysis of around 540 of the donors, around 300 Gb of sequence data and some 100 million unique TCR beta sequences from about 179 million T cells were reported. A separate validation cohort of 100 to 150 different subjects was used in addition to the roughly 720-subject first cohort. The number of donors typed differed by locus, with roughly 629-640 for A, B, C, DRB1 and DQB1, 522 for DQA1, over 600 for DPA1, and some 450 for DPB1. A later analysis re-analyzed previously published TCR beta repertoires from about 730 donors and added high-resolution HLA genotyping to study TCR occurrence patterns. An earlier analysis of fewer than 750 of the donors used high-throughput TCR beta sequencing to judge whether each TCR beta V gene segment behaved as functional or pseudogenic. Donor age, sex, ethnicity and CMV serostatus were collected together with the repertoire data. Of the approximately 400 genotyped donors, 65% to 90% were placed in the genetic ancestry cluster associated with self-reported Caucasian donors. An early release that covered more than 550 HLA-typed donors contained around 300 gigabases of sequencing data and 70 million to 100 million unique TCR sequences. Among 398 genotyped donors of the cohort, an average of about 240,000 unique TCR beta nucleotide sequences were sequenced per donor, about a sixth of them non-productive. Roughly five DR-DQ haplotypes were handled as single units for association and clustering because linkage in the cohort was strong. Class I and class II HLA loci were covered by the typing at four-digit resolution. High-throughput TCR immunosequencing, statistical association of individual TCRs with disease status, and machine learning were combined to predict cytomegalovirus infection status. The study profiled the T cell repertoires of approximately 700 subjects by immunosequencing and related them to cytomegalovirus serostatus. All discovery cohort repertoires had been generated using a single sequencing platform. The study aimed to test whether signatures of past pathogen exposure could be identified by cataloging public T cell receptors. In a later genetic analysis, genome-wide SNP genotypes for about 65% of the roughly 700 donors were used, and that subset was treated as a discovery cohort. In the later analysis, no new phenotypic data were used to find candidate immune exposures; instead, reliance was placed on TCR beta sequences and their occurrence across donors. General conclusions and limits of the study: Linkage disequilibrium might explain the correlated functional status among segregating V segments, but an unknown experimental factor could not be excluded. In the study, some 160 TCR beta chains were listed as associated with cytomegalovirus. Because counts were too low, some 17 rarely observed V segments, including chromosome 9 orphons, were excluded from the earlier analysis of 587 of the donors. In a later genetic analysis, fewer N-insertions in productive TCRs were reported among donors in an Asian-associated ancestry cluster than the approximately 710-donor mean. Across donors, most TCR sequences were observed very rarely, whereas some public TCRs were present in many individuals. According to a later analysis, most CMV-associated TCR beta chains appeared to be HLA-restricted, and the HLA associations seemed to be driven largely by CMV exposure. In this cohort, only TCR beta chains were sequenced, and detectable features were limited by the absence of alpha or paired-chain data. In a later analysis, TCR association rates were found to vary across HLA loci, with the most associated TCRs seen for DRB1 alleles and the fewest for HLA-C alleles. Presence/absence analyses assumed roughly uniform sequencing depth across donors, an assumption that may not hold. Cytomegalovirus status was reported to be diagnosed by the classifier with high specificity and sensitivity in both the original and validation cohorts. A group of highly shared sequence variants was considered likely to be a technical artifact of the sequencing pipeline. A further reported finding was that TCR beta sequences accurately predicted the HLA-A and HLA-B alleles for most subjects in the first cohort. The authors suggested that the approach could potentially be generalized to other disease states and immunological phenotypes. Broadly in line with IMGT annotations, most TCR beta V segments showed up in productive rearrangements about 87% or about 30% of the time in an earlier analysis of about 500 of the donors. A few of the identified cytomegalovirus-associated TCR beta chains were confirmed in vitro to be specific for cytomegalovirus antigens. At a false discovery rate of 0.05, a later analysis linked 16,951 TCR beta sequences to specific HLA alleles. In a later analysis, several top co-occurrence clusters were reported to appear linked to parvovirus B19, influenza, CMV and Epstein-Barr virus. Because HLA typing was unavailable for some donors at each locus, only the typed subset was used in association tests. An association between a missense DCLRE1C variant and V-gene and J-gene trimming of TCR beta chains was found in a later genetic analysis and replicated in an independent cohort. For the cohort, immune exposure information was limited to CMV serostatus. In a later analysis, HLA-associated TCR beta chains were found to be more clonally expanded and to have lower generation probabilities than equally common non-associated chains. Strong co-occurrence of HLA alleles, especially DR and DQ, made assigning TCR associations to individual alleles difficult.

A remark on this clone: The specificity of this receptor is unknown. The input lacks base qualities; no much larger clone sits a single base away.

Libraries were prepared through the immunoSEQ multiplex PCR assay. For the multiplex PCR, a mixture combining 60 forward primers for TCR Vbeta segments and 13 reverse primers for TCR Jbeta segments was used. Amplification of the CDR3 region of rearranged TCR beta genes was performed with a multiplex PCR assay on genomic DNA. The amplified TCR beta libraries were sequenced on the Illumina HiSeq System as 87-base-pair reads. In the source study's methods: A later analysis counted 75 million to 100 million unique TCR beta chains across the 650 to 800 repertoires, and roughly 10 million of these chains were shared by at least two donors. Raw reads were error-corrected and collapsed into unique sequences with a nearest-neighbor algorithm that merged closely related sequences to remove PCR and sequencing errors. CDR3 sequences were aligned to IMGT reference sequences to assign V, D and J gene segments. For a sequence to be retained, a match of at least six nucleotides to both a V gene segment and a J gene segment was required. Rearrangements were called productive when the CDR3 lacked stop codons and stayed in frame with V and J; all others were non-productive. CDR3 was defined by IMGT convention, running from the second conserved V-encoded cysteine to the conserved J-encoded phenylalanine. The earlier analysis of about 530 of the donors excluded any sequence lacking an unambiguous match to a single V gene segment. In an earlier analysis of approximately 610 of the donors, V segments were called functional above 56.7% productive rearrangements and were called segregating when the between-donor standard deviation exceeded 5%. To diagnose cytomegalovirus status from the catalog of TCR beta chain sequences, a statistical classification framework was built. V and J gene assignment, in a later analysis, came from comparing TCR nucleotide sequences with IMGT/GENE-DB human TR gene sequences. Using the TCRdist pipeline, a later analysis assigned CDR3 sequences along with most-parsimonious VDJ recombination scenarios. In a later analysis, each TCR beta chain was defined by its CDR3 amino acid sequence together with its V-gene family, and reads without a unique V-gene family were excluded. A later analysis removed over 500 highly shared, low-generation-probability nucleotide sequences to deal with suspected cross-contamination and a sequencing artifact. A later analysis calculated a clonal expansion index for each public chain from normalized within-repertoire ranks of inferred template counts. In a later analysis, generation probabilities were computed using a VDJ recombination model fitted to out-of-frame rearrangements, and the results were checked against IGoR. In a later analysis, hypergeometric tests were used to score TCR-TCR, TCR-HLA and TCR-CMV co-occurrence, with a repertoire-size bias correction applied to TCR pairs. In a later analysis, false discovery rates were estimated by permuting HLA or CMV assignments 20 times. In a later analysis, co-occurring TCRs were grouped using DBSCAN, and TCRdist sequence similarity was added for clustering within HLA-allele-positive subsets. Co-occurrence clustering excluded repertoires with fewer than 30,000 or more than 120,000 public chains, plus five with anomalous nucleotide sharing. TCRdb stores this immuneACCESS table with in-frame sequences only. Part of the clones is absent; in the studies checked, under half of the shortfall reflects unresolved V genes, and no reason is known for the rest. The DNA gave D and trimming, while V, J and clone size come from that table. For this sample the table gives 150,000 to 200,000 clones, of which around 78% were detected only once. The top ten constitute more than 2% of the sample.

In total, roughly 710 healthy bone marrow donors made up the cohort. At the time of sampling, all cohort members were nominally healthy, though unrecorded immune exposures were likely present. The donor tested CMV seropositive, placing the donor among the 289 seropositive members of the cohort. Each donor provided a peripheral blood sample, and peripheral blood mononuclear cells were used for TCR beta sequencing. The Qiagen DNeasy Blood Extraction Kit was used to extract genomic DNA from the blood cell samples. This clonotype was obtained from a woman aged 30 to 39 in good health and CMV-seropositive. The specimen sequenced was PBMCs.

Here is the DNA: TGTGCCAGCTCACCAGGCGTAGCGGGAGGTTCCTACGAGCAGTACTTC. Translated, it gives CASSPGVAGGSYEQYF. The V gene is TRBV18 and the J gene is TRBJ2-7, with 10 middle bases fitting TRBD2. Taken from the germline V gene, the CDR1 and CDR2 loops are KGHSH and LQKENI. The CDR3 measures 16 amino acids from cysteine to phenylalanine. Kept here is only the CDR3 DNA, which spans 48 bases and is read in frame from base 1. Relative to germline, V is missing 2 bases and J is missing 1 base, with 5 bases of the junction outside any gene match.